The clone carrying this TCR beta chain has a count of ten or more. The CDR3 is made up of 13 amino acids. After removal of 5 bases from V and 8 bases from J, the junction contained 6 bases not matched to a gene. The record originates from a study of blood T cell repertoires in COVID-19. In the study overall: Donors in the United States, Italy and Spain gave samples during acute or convalescent COVID-19.

In the original processing: Nucleated cell counts were estimated from reference gene primer amplification. The table came from immunoSEQ multiplex PCR; TCRdb's copy has only in-frame clones and leaves some out. V, J and clone size were drawn from that table, and D and trimming were deduced from the DNA. The sample shows 97,000 or so clones, 82% of them seen only once. The sequenced material came from peripheral blood. The TCR originated in a man aged 65 to 79 with active or convalescent COVID-19. The chain has TRBV12-3 or TRBV12-4 and TRBJ1-2, with TRBD1 matching over 9 bases. The CDR3 bases are TGTGCCAGCAGTCCCAGACAGGGGGAGGGCTACACCTTC. It codes for CASSPRQGEGYTF.